The next 9 T cell receptor beta chains were all read from a single sample in a study of T cells in Graves' hyperthyroidism and ophthalmopathy (dated by TCRdb to 2018 to 2020). Library generation was performed with multiplex PCR. Sequencing used an Illumina HiSeq 2000. The TCR beta CDR3 regions were amplified from RNA transcripts. For the first round of RT-PCR on the TCR CDR3, the HTBI primer set was used together with the Qiagen OneStep RT-PCR kit. Clones were called with MiXCR by TCRdb after fastp trimmed the public reads at Q25, and only in-frame beta chains were retained. CDR3 protein duplicates are merged, each entry listing the most common genes and DNA. This sample holds about 320,000 distinct CDR3 sequences; roughly 17% were observed only once. Clones ranked in the top ten supply roughly 31% of the sample. The sample was blood. The receptor source for this set is a man aged 30 to 45 with Graves' hyperthyroidism.

This clonotype was detected many times. The rearrangement links TRBV11-2 to TRBJ2-3; 8 positions match TRBD1. Germline assignment: CDR1 SGHAT and CDR2 FQNNGV. J lost 3 bases, V lost 3 bases, and 8 bases had no gene match. The length of the CDR3 is 16 residues. The CDR3 DNA reads TGTGCCAGCAGCTTCGCAGGGGGCGCTTGGACAGATACGCAGTATTTT. It yields the protein CASSFAGGAWTDTQYF.

This clonotype was observed a few times. This chain uses TRBV7-6 with TRBJ1-6; 8 nucleotides align to TRBD1. CDR1 and CDR2 (germline): SGHVS, FNYEAQ. This CDR3 is built from 18 residues. With V trimmed by 1 base and J by 9 bases, 14 bases remained unmatched. In nucleotides, the CDR3 is TGTGCCAGCAGCTTAGGGCCTTACAGGGGGAAGGCCGGTTCACCCCTCCACTTT. This sequence encodes CASSLGPYRGKAGSPLHF. Variable domain in full (rest from reference TRBV7-6 and TRBJ1-6): GAGVSQSPRYKVTKRGQDVALRCDPISGHVSLYWYRQALGQGPEFLTYFNYEAQQDKSGLPNDRFSAERPEGSISTLTIQRTEQRDSAMYRCASSLGPYRGKAGSPLHFGNGTRLTVT.

As to this clonotype: This may be a read error, as it is one base from a much larger clone. This chain links TRBV28 with TRBJ2-2; 8 nucleotides line up with TRBD1. The CDR3 loop spans 16 amino acids. CDR1 MDHEN and CDR2 SYDVKM come from the germline V gene. The CDR3 here is CASGLSPRGQSGELFF. The CDR3 DNA follows: TGTGCCAGCGGTTTATCCCCCAGGGGGCAAAGCGGGGAGCTGTTTTTT. Full variable domain (outside the CDR3, taken from reference TRBV28 and TRBJ2-2): DVKVTQSSRYLVKRTGEKVFLECVQDMDHENMFWYRQDPGLGLRLIYFSYDVKMKEKGDIPEGYSVSREKKERFSLILESASTNQTSMYLCASGLSPRGQSGELFFGEGSRLTVL.

The chain has TRBV12-5 and TRBJ2-1; TRBD2 matches 11 bases. J was trimmed by 7 bases and V by 2 bases; bases with no gene match: 10. The germline V gene has CDR1 LGHNT and CDR2 FRNRAP. The CDR3 loop spans 17 amino acids. The CDR3 DNA is TGTGCTAGTGGTTTGCCTACTGTCGTAGCGGGAGGGAATGAGCAGTTCTTC. This encodes CASGLPTVVAGGNEQFF.

Regarding this clonotype: This may arise from a read error, as a much more abundant clone is one base away. The rearrangement joins TRBV2 to TRBJ2-7; 10 bases match TRBD1. The germline gives CDR1 SNHLY, CDR2 FYNNEI. The CDR3 has 18 residues. V shed 0 bases and J 3 bases; nucleotides not matched to a gene: 11. The CDR3 protein is CASSEALRGTGDFYEQYF. The CDR3 DNA reads TGTGCCAGCAGTGAAGCGCTTCGAGGGACAGGGGACTTCTACGAGCAGTACTTC.

This clonotype was picked up many times. The chain carries TRBV2 and TRBJ2-2, with TRBD2 identical over 10 bases. J lost 5 bases, V lost 6 bases, and 12 bases had no gene match. From germline, CDR1 is SNHLY and CDR2 FYNNEI. CDR3 length: 17 residues. The DNA for the CDR3 is TGTGCCAGCAGAGAGGGGGCTAGCGGGAGTAGGACCGGGGAGCTGTTTTTT. This sequence encodes CASREGASGSRTGELFF.

This clonotype was detected many times. This chain uses TRBV20-1 with TRBJ2-1; D may be TRBD2 (6 bases). Trimming took off 5 bases at V and 6 bases at J, with 11 bases between the two ends. CDR3 length: 12 amino acids. Germline CDR1 and CDR2: DFQATT and SNEGSKA (reference sequence). The chain's CDR3 is CSASGLANEQFF. For the CDR3, the DNA is TGCAGTGCTTCGGGACTCGCCAATGAGCAGTTCTTC.

The sample holds many counts of this clonotype. The V gene is TRBV9, the J gene TRBJ2-7, with D possibly being TRBD2 (5 bases). This CDR3 comprises 15 residues. The V end lost 4 bases, the J end lost 2 bases, and 16 bases lay between the germline ends. Germline loops: CDR1 SGDLS, CDR2 YYNGEE. CDR3 DNA sequence: TGTGCCAGCAGCCAAGATCCCCTAGCCCCCTACGAGCAGTACTTC. It translates to CASSQDPLAPYEQYF.

This clonotype was counted between two and nine times. The V call is TRBV2, the J call TRBJ1-6; the D is unclear. Trimming left V 6 bases short and J 0 bases short, with 15 bases between. The CDR3 sequence is 17 residues long. The germline CDR1 and CDR2 sequences are SNHLY and FYNNEI. Here the CDR3 reads CASSLSSSSSYNSPLHF. CDR3 in DNA: TGTGCCAGCAGCTTGAGTAGCAGCAGCTCCTATAATTCACCCCTCCACTTT.